The rows below give T cell receptor beta chains drawn from one sample of a study of memory CD4+ T cells and cytomegalovirus serostatus. Measured with immunoSEQ multiplex PCR; TCRdb has only the in-frame clones, and not every one. The sample has 40,000 to 55,000 clones, around 88% seen once. The sequenced sample was memory CD4+ T cells from blood. The receptors derive from an adult in good health and CMV-seropositive. Each CDR3 is given with its conserved first and last residue. Each record gives: CDR3 length, V gene, D gene, clone size, J gene, CDR3 DNA, CDR3 protein. The D gene is left open where the match is weak. Not all rows give a size; the values are once, few, many and, for expanded clones, a class.

>13|TRBV7-9|-|once|TRBJ1-5
TGTGCCAGCAGTCTTGTAGGGAATCAGCCCCAGCATTTT
CASSLVGNQPQHF
>14|TRBV5-4|-|-|TRBJ1-1
TGTGCCAGCAGCTTGAGCGGGGGCCTCACTGAAGCTTTCTTT
CASSLSGGLTEAFF
>16|TRBV7-6|-|-|TRBJ1-1
TGTGCCAGCAGCTTAACCCCTCAGACAGTCCCTTATGGGGCTTTCTTT
CASSLTPQTVPYGAFF
>12|TRBV14|-|once|TRBJ2-1
TGTGCCAGCAGCCAAGGGGGGGCCAAGCAGTTCTTC
CASSQGGAKQFF
>22|TRBV9|TRBD2|-|TRBJ2-3
TGTGCCAGCAGCCCTCAGACGACCCCCGGACCCGGGCGGGGGGGCGGAACAGATACGCAGTATTTT
CASSPQTTPGPGRGGGTDTQYF
>15|TRBV5-1|TRBD1|-|TRBJ1-1
TGCGCCAGCAGCCCCCCCGGGGCAGGGGGCACTGAAGCTTTCTTT
CASSPPGAGGTEAFF
>16|TRBV11-2|-|once|TRBJ1-2
TGTGCCAGCAGCTTCGGGACGGACGGGATGGAGGATGGCTACACCTTC
CASSFGTDGMEDGYTF
>14|TRBV29-1|TRBD1|once|TRBJ2-6
TGCAGCGTTGAGGGACAGCCTGGGGCCAACGTCCTGACTTTC
CSVEGQPGANVLTF
>13|TRBV2|-|-|TRBJ1-6
TGTGCCAGCAGTGCTAACCATGGTTCTCCCCTCCACTTT
CASSANHGSPLHF
>13|TRBV10-3|-|-|TRBJ2-7
TGTGCCATCAGTGTAGGCGGCCTCTACGAGCAGTACTTC
CAISVGGLYEQYF
>16|TRBV5-1|-|-|TRBJ2-5
TGCGCCAGCAGCTTAACCGGTGGGGTAGGGGGAGAGACCCAGTACTTC
CASSLTGGVGGETQYF
>15|TRBV11-2|-|-|TRBJ1-2
TGTGCCAGCAGCTCTGCGCGGACAGACTACTATGGCTACACCTTC
CASSSARTDYYGYTF
>15|TRBV4-2|-|-|TRBJ2-7
TGTGCCAGCAGCCCGAGAGGGGACTTCTCCTACGAGCAGTACTTC
CASSPRGDFSYEQYF
>14|TRBV7-2|-|-|TRBJ2-2
TGTGCCAGCAGCTTAAGTGCGGCTACCGGGGAGCTGTTTTTT
CASSLSAATGELFF
>19|TRBV5-1|-|-|TRBJ2-6
TGCGCCAGCAGCTTGCTCGTCAAGGGCCTAAGCTCTGGGGCCAACGTCCTGACTTTC
CASSLLVKGLSSGANVLTF
>15|TRBV12-5|TRBD1|-|TRBJ1-1
TGTGCTAGTGGTTTGCACCTGACAGGGCCCACTGAAGCTTTCTTT
CASGLHLTGPTEAFF
>14|TRBV10-1|-|-|TRBJ2-3
TGCGCCAGCAGTGCCCAAACGGTAGGAGATACGCAGTATTTT
CASSAQTVGDTQYF
>18|TRBV7-9|-|few|TRBJ1-3
TGTGCCAGCAGCTTAAGGGACATCATGCTCATGGCTGGAAACACCATATATTTT
CASSLRDIMLMAGNTIYF
>13|TRBV2|TRBD1|-|TRBJ1-6
TGTGCCAGCACACAGGGGGTCTATTCACCCCTCCACTTT
CASTQGVYSPLHF
>13|TRBV7-2|TRBD1|-|TRBJ1-5
TGTGCCAGCAGCCCGGACAGGGGTTCACCCCAGCATTTT
CASSPDRGSPQHF